What follows describes a single T cell receptor beta chain. No cognate antigen has been identified for it. Qualities for individual bases were not recorded, and no much larger clone is one base off. These data originate in a study of CD8 T cells in Susac syndrome (dated by TCRdb to between 2017 and 2020). About the study as a whole: Of the Susac syndrome patients who were sequenced, roughly 6 had clinically active disease and roughly eight were in clinical remission. At blood withdrawal, Susac syndrome patients were either therapy-naive, taking corticosteroids (in some cases with IVIg as well), or taking IVIg alone. Repertoire sequencing was used to test whether CD8+ T cell activation and differentiation in Susac syndrome was antigen driven. Beyond this particular receptor, the publication reports: In the CD4+ T cell repertoire of Susac syndrome patients, clonal expansion was not detected. The number of individuals in the TCR sequencing and HLA analysis was acknowledged as relatively small.

High-throughput TCR beta sequencing profiled peripheral blood CD8+ and CD4+ T cells from healthy donors, Susac syndrome patients and multiple sclerosis patients. The Susac syndrome patients fulfilled recently defined diagnostic criteria for either definite or probable disease. Bulk CD8+ and CD4+ T cells were purified by magnetic negative isolation, while CD8+ TEMRA cells were enriched using FACS. Blood was drawn into EDTA tubes, processed within 24 hours, and PBMCs were isolated by density gradient centrifugation. PBMCs intended for TCR sequencing were cryopreserved in liquid nitrogen and were subsequently thawed in a 37 degrees C water bath. A purity of at least 90% was achieved for sorted or isolated CD4+, CD8+ and CD8+ TEMRA cells. The junction shows trimming of 6 bases on V and 7 bases on J, plus 13 bases between the germline ends. The germline V gene yields MDHEN for CDR1 and SYDVKM for CDR2. The CDR3 covers 14 residues, taking in both the cysteine and the phenylalanine. The CDR3 DNA has 42 bases and is translated from base 1.

RNA was extracted using the RNeasy kit, and about 0.5 to 1 ug of the RNA was reverse transcribed with random hexamers. TCR beta CDR3 regions were amplified with the immunoSEQ multiplex PCR assay covering 54 Vbeta and 13 Jbeta segments. To correct PCR amplification bias, a synthetic template baseline was used for both primer optimization and computational correction. Processing in the source paper ran as follows. Reads were annotated to V, D and J genes per IMGT and analyzed with immunoSEQ Analyzer, keeping only productive sequences. Clonality was calculated as one minus the Shannon entropy normalized by log2 of the number of productive unique sequences. For each patient and control, public and private clones were evaluated among the 100 most prevalent clones. A clone was defined as Susac-specific if it was absent from the healthy and MS cohorts, from over a thousand published viral clones and from other ImmuneACCESS disease sequences. TCRdb passed the public sequencing reads through fastp at Q25 and MiXCR, retaining productive beta sequences. Duplicate CDR3 protein sequences are folded into a single record with the most common DNA and genes. For this entry, the V and J calls and clone size follow TCRdb and not the study's own pipeline. The sample includes more than 150,000 distinct CDR3 sequences, with around 95% observed a single time. The top ten clones comprise 0.15% to 0.2% of the sample.

The chain joins TRBV28 to TRBJ1-6; a tentative D call is TRBD1 (6 bases match). The receptor comes from a human donor with Susac syndrome. The sequenced material came from CD4+ T cells from PBMCs. The CDR3 region reads CASRAGTFNSPLHF. The DNA reads as follows: TGTGCCAGCAGAGCCGGGACATTCAATTCACCCCTCCACTTT. Extended through the reference TRBV28 and TRBJ1-6 proteins, this CDR3 yields the full variable domain: DVKVTQSSRYLVKRTGEKVFLECVQDMDHENMFWYRQDPGLGLRLIYFSYDVKMKEKGDIPEGYSVSREKKERFSLILESASTNQTSMYLCASRAGTFNSPLHFGNGTRLTVT.